The T cell receptor (beta chain) under discussion was sequenced for a study of regulatory T cells in long-lasting Graves disease. The study's findings and limits: Examination was confined to peripheral blood, excluding thyroid tissue.

The CDR3 sequence is 14 residues long. The germline V and J ends were trimmed by 3 bases and 2 bases, with 10 bases remaining between them. TCR beta libraries were built with iRepertoire HTBI primers and Arm-PCR of CDR3 regions. MiXCR, run by TCRdb on the multiplex PCR reads, gives a single entry per CDR3 protein. The sample has about 370,000 distinct CDR3 sequences, roughly a sixth seen once; the top ten hold about 20%. As to time point: newly diagnosed GD, antithyroid drugs for less than 3 months. Extracted RNA from PBMCs served as the source of the TCR library. Graves' disease diagnoses followed American Thyroid Association guidelines. The peripheral blood volume drawn was 7.5 to 9.5 milliliters, and it was collected into EDTA tubes. This clonotype came up many times. Its antigen is currently unknown.

The specimen was peripheral blood mononuclear cells (PBMCs), collected at new diagnosis, from a patient treated with antithyroid drugs. The TCR sequence derives from a female donor with Graves disease. The rearrangement joins TRBV12-3 or TRBV12-4 to TRBJ2-5; a possible D gene is TRBD1 (5 bases). CDR3 amino acids: CASSLYRHQETQYF. DNA of the CDR3: TGTGCCAGCAGTTTGTACAGGCATCAAGAGACCCAGTACTTC.